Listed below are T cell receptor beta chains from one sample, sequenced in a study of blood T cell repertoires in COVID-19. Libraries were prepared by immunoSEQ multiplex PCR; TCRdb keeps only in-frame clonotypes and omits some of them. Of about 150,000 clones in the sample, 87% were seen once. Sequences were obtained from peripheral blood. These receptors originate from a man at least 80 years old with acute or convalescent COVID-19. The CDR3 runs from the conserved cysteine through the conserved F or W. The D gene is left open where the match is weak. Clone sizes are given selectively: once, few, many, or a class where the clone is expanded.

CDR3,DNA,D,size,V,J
CASNPPGGQGQPQHF,TGTGCCAGTAACCCGCCAGGGGGCCAAGGGCAGCCCCAGCATTTT,TRBD1,NA,TRBV19,TRBJ1-5
CAGPRRSLDNEQFF,TGTGCCGGCCCGCGGAGGAGCCTGGACAATGAGCAGTTCTTC,NA,NA,TRBV6-5,TRBJ2-1
CASSLVGSGGYNEQFF,TGTGCCAGCAGCTTAGTGGGCAGCGGGGGGTACAATGAGCAGTTCTTC,TRBD2,NA,TRBV7-2,TRBJ2-1
CASRPYRNQPQHF,TGTGCCAGCAGGCCCTACAGGAATCAGCCCCAGCATTTT,NA,NA,TRBV28,TRBJ1-5
CASTKAEFTDTQYF,TGTGCCAGCACCAAAGCGGAGTTCACAGATACGCAGTATTTT,NA,NA,TRBV28,TRBJ2-3
CASSKGSAKTGGSQPQHF,TGTGCCAGCAGCAAAGGTAGTGCGAAGACAGGGGGCAGTCAGCCCCAGCATTTT,NA,NA,TRBV21-1,TRBJ1-5
CASSRMYANTGELFF,TGTGCCAGCAGCCGTATGTATGCGAACACCGGGGAGCTGTTTTTT,NA,NA,TRBV5-5,TRBJ2-2
CASRAGTGGYNEQFF,TGTGCCAGTAGAGCCGGGACAGGCGGATACAATGAGCAGTTCTTC,TRBD1,NA,TRBV19,TRBJ2-1
CASSEGYRASATNEKLFF,TGTGCCAGCAGTGAAGGCTACAGGGCTAGTGCAACTAATGAAAAACTGTTTTTT,NA,NA,TRBV6-1,TRBJ1-4
CASSGPGGGNTIYF,TGTGCCAGCAGCGGCCCGGGGGGTGGAAACACCATATATTTT,NA,NA,TRBV7-2,TRBJ1-3
CASSQIYLVQNTEAFF,TGTGCCAGCAGCCAAATCTACCTAGTTCAGAACACTGAAGCTTTCTTT,NA,NA,TRBV3-1/TRBV3-2,TRBJ1-1
CASRQGQETQYF,TGTGCCAGCCGACAGGGGCAAGAGACCCAGTACTTC,TRBD1,NA,TRBV19,TRBJ2-5
CAAKAGLRYYQETQYF,TGTGCCGCCAAAGCGGGGTTGCGGTATTACCAAGAGACCCAGTACTTC,TRBD2,NA,TRBV24-1,TRBJ2-5
CASSLDGTHKAYEQYF,TGCGCCAGCAGCTTGGATGGGACACATAAGGCCTACGAGCAGTACTTC,NA,NA,TRBV5-1,TRBJ2-7
CASTEGLAGSDYNEQFF,TGTGCCAGCACCGAAGGACTAGCGGGCTCCGATTACAATGAGCAGTTCTTC,TRBD2,NA,TRBV27,TRBJ2-1
CASSLNYGTGGNSPLHF,TGTGCCAGCAGTTTAAATTATGGGACAGGTGGTAATTCACCCCTCCACTTT,TRBD1,NA,TRBV28,TRBJ1-6
CASKSGTSIRGELFF,TGCGCCAGCAAATCCGGGACTAGCATTCGGGGGGAGCTGTTTTTT,TRBD2,few,TRBV5-1,TRBJ2-2
CASSQVRGGEYF,TGTGCCAGCAGCCAAGTTCGAGGGGGGGAGTACTTC,NA,NA,TRBV3-1/TRBV3-2,TRBJ2-7
CSVVTQTDTQYF,TGCAGCGTTGTTACCCAGACAGATACGCAGTATTTT,NA,NA,TRBV29-1,TRBJ2-3
CATTSGGSDTQYF,TGTGCCACCACTAGCGGGGGGTCAGATACGCAGTATTTT,TRBD2,NA,TRBV24-1,TRBJ2-3
CASSYSGQGVGNTIYF,TGTGCCAGCAGTTACTCGGGACAGGGGGTCGGAAACACCATATATTTT,TRBD1,NA,TRBV6-5,TRBJ1-3
CASSQGLATDTQYF,TGTGCCAGCAGCCAAGGACTAGCGACAGATACGCAGTATTTT,TRBD2,NA,TRBV5-4,TRBJ2-3
CASRIRGGWLYEQYF,TGTGCCAGCAGAATAAGGGGCGGCTGGCTCTACGAGCAGTACTTC,NA,NA,TRBV27,TRBJ2-7
CASSIVAGGQFF,TGTGCCAGTAGTATAGTAGCGGGGGGTCAGTTCTTC,TRBD2,NA,TRBV19,TRBJ2-1
CASSEGAENNQPQHF,TGTGCCAGCAGTGAGGGGGCGGAGAACAATCAGCCCCAGCATTTT,NA,NA,TRBV2,TRBJ1-5
CASSEAGPGLNTGELFF,TGTGCCAGCAGTGAAGCGGGGCCCGGTCTGAACACCGGGGAGCTGTTTTTT,NA,NA,TRBV6-1,TRBJ2-2
CASSPRQGLGSTPLHF,TGTGCCAGCAGCCCTCGACAGGGCTTGGGGTCTACACCCCTCCACTTT,TRBD1,NA,TRBV11-2,TRBJ1-6
CASRATGYNQPQHF,TGTGCCAGCAGGGCTACAGGGTACAATCAGCCCCAGCATTTT,NA,NA,TRBV2,TRBJ1-5
CASSFETGGQDTQYF,TGCGCCAGCAGCTTCGAGACAGGGGGCCAAGATACGCAGTATTTT,TRBD1,NA,TRBV5-1,TRBJ2-3
CAWSGVYGSGNTIYF,TGTGCCTGGAGTGGTGTGTACGGCTCTGGAAACACCATATATTTT,NA,NA,TRBV30,TRBJ1-3
CASRGETGSEQYF,TGTGCCAGCAGGGGGGAGACAGGTAGCGAGCAGTACTTC,NA,NA,TRBV2,TRBJ2-7
CASSPSVPGVTGELFF,TGTGCCAGCTCACCATCCGTACCGGGGGTCACCGGGGAGCTGTTTTTT,NA,NA,TRBV18,TRBJ2-2
CASSRDSLSEETQYF,TGTGCCAGCAGCCGGGACAGTCTTAGCGAAGAGACCCAGTACTTC,TRBD1,NA,TRBV3-1/TRBV3-2,TRBJ2-5
CASSVGTGEAFF,TGTGCCAGCAGCGTTGGGACAGGTGAAGCTTTCTTT,TRBD1,once,TRBV14,TRBJ1-1
CASSRGVASGSYNEQFF,TGTGCCAGCAGCCGGGGCGTTGCTAGCGGGTCTTACAATGAGCAGTTCTTC,TRBD2,few,TRBV4-2,TRBJ2-1
CASSASGAGGIVQFF,TGTGCCAGCAGCGCTAGCGGGGCAGGGGGAATTGTGCAGTTCTTC,TRBD2,NA,TRBV9,TRBJ2-1
CASRTSGSYNEQFF,TGTGCCAGCCGGACTAGCGGGTCCTACAATGAGCAGTTCTTC,TRBD2,NA,TRBV10-3,TRBJ2-1
CASSTRTGGVETQYF,TGCGCCAGCAGCACTAGGACAGGGGGCGTGGAGACCCAGTACTTC,TRBD1,NA,TRBV5-1,TRBJ2-5
CASSLRGQGKAGELFF,TGTGCCAGCAGTTTAAGGGGACAGGGAAAGGCCGGGGAGCTGTTTTTT,TRBD1,NA,TRBV28,TRBJ2-2
CASSPRRAGGKETQYF,TGTGCCAGCAGCCCCAGGCGCGCGGGGGGGAAGGAGACCCAGTACTTC,TRBD2,NA,TRBV7-2,TRBJ2-5
CASSTLAVADTQYF,TGTGCCAGTAGTACACTAGCAGTGGCAGATACGCAGTATTTT,NA,NA,TRBV19,TRBJ2-3
CASAPGTHTYNEQFF,TGCGCCAGCGCCCCGGGGACACATACTTACAATGAGCAGTTCTTC,NA,NA,TRBV5-1,TRBJ2-1
CAWSGGGGPQETQYF,TGTGCCTGGAGTGGAGGCGGGGGGCCCCAAGAGACCCAGTACTTC,TRBD2,NA,TRBV30,TRBJ2-5
CASSLYPGELFF,TGTGCCAGCAGCTTATATCCCGGGGAGCTGTTTTTT,NA,NA,TRBV13,TRBJ2-2
CASSLGQGNYEQYF,TGCGCCAGCAGCTTGGGACAGGGCAATTACGAGCAGTACTTC,TRBD1,few,TRBV5-1,TRBJ2-7
CASSGRQGARSYNEQFF,TGTGCCAGCAGTGGGCGGCAGGGGGCTCGGTCCTACAATGAGCAGTTCTTC,TRBD1,NA,TRBV28,TRBJ2-1
CASSVDRALNTEAFF,TGCGCCAGCAGCGTCGACAGGGCCTTAAACACTGAAGCTTTCTTT,TRBD1,NA,TRBV5-1,TRBJ1-1
CASSSGQGSSPLHF,TGCGCCAGCAGCTCGGGACAGGGCTCATCACCCCTCCACTTT,TRBD1,NA,TRBV5-1,TRBJ1-6
CASSGLAGSYNEQFF,TGTGCCAGTAGCGGACTAGCGGGATCCTACAATGAGCAGTTCTTC,TRBD2,NA,TRBV19,TRBJ2-1
CASGGQVEKLFF,TGTGCCAGTGGGGGACAGGTAGAAAAACTGTTTTTT,TRBD1,NA,TRBV6-5,TRBJ1-4